This T cell receptor beta chain was retrieved from a study of CD8+ T cells in alopecia areata. The study, taken as a whole, reports: While patients received tofacitinib, many expanded lesional clones remained present in scalp and blood. Between patients, shared TCR sequences were less clear than in mice. This was possibly due in part to HLA diversity in the patient population. When scalp samples are sequenced, resident alphabeta T cells of normal skin are also captured.

Extracted from the samples, RNA was reverse transcribed into cDNA to serve as the sequencing template. The assay was immunoSEQ multiplex PCR, and TCRdb's table has in-frame clones only and misses some. The sample lists some 190,000 clones; 45% to 60% were seen once. The treatment: oral pan-JAK inhibitor, 5-10 mg twice daily. This CDR3 comprises 17 residues. Germline lookup yields CDR1 MGHRA and CDR2 YSYEKL. Trimming pared 3 bases from V and 6 bases from J, leaving 20 bases between. Only one count was recorded for this clone. The antigen remains unidentified. The rearrangement joins TRBV4-1 to TRBJ2-2; D is perhaps TRBD1 or TRBD2 (5 bases each). The receptor's source is a human donor with alopecia areata. The material sequenced was CD8+ T cells sorted from blood, taken at approximately week 52, from a patient treated with tofacitinib. CDR3 sequence (DNA): TGCGCCAGCAGCCATTCCCCGGGACCCCAGAGGGCCGGGGAGCTGTTTTTT. Amino acid sequence: CASSHSPGPQRAGELFF.